Each of the 13 T cell receptor beta chains below was sequenced from the same sample in a study of T-cell reconstitution after alpha-beta-depleted transplantation in children. During its preparation, the TCRbeta library received unique molecular identifiers. Via MiXCR, TCRdb re-called the PCR reads, giving one row per CDR3 protein. In the table there are about 360,000 distinct CDR3 sequences, more than 10% of which are singletons. Sequencing used PBMCs, obtained from the stem cell graft. The source is a human donor who donated a stem cell graft to a child with Fanconi anemia.

This clonotype was observed a few times. V is TRBV4-3 and J is TRBJ2-2; D gene unclear. From germline, CDR1 is LGHNA and CDR2 YSLEER. CDR3 size: 15 residues. The V end lost 2 bases, the J end lost 1 base, and 8 bases lay between the germline ends. CDR3 region: CASSQSPLNTGELFF. In DNA, the CDR3 is TGCGCCAGCAGCCAAAGTCCGCTGAACACCGGGGAGCTGTTTTTT.

This clonotype was counted only a few times. The chain joins TRBV28 to TRBJ2-3, with 11 bases matching TRBD2. Germline lookup yields CDR1 MDHEN and CDR2 SYDVKM. Trimming took 7 bases from V and 4 from J; bases not matched to a gene: 7. The CDR3 has 15 amino acids. The CDR3 DNA is TGTGCCAGCATCCCTCTAGCGGGGGGATCAGATACGCAGTATTTT. Its protein product is CASIPLAGGSDTQYF.

The chain recombines TRBV6-2 or TRBV6-3 with TRBJ1-5; D not resolved. The ends were cut back, 1 base at V and 4 bases at J, with 5 bases in the middle. Germline loops: CDR1 MNHEY, CDR2 SVGEGT. The length of the CDR3 is 13 residues. CDR3 sequence: CASSYLRNQPQHF. The CDR3 bases are TGTGCCAGCAGTTACTTGAGAAATCAGCCCCAGCATTTT.

This clonotype was seen at least ten times. The chain joins TRBV12-3 or TRBV12-4 to TRBJ2-5; D is uncertain. The length of the CDR3 is 12 residues. Trimming stripped 7 bases from V and 2 bases from J, with 8 bases between. The CDR3 coding sequence is TGTGCCAGCACCCGGACGCAAGAGACCCAGTACTTC. This codes for CASTRTQETQYF.

In this sample, this clonotype turned up a few times. This chain connects TRBV29-1 to TRBJ2-6, with D unclear. V was shortened by 4 bases and J by 2 bases, with 6 bases between the two germline ends. The CDR3 contains 13 residues. Germline V gene sequence: CDR1 SQVTM, CDR2 ANQGSEA. The CDR3 DNA reads TGCAGCGTTGCTTGGACTGGGGCCAACGTCCTGACTTTC. Amino acid sequence: CSVAWTGANVLTF.

In its sample, this clonotype was seen many times. The chain uses TRBV6-5 and TRBJ1-2; D gene unclear. This CDR3 contains 13 residues. Germline lookup yields CDR1 MNHEY and CDR2 SVGAGI. Trimming left V 5 bases short and J 0 bases short, with 7 bases between. DNA for the CDR3: TGTGCCAGCAGTATCCGTTCTAACTATGGCTACACCTTC. Encoded protein: CASSIRSNYGYTF.

The V and J genes are TRBV7-2 and TRBJ2-1, with D unresolved. Germline CDR1 is SGHTA and CDR2 is FQGNSA. CDR3 size: 12 residues. V was shortened by 5 bases and J by 9 bases, with 11 bases between the two germline ends. CDR3 region: CASSLPVREQFF. DNA of the CDR3: TGTGCCAGCAGCCTCCCCGTCCGTGAGCAGTTCTTC.

This clonotype was seen ten or more times. The chain is built from TRBV5-6 and TRBJ2-3; 10 bases are shared with TRBD2. The CDR3 contains 18 residues. V dropped 0 bases and J dropped 5; count of bases not matched to a gene: 12. Germline V gene data show CDR1 as SGHDT and CDR2 as YYEEEE. The CDR3 sequence: CASSLALAGGTGGDTQYF. The CDR3 DNA reads TGTGCCAGCAGCTTGGCCTTAGCGGGGGGAACCGGAGGAGATACGCAGTATTTT.

The chain carries TRBV6-2 or TRBV6-3 and TRBJ2-1; D perhaps matches TRBD1 (5 bases). The CDR3 is made up of 11 amino acids. CDR1 MNHEY and CDR2 SVGEGT come from the germline V gene. The V end was cut by 6 bases, the J end by 9 bases, with 9 bases between. The CDR3 nucleotides are TGTGCCAGCAGGATGACAGCTGAGCAGTTCTTC. This sequence encodes CASRMTAEQFF.

This clonotype was picked up many times. CDR3 amino acids: CASSFRAYNEQFF. The CDR3 DNA follows: TGTGCCAGCAGTTTCCGGGCCTACAATGAGCAGTTCTTC. This chain connects TRBV6-2 or TRBV6-3 to TRBJ2-1; D unresolved. Germline-derived CDR1 and CDR2 are MNHEY and SVGEGT. Trimming left V 4 bases short and J 2 bases short, with 6 bases between. This CDR3 is 13 amino acids long.

The rearrangement uses TRBV20-1 and TRBJ1-6, with unresolved D. CDR1 is DFQATT and CDR2 is SNEGSKA in the germline V gene (reference sequence). Trimming removed 0 bases at V and 10 bases at J, with 7 bases between. CDR3 length equals 12 residues. Here the CDR3 reads CSAREGDSPLHF. In DNA form, the CDR3 reads TGCAGTGCTAGAGAAGGAGACTCACCCCTCCACTTT.

The V call is TRBV7-9, the J call TRBJ2-7; D unclear. Trimming took off 4 bases at V and 2 bases at J, with 9 bases between the two ends. The CDR3 runs 13 residues. Looked up from germline, CDR1 is SEHNR and CDR2 is FQNEAQ (reference sequence). In nucleotides, the CDR3 is TGTGCCAGCAGCTCGGACGCCGCCTACGAGCAGTACTTC. Protein product: CASSSDAAYEQYF.

This clonotype was detected ten times or more. V usage is TRBV6-1 and J usage is TRBJ2-5; D is perhaps TRBD2 (6 bases). Germline V lookup: CDR1 MNHNS, CDR2 SASEGT. This CDR3 comprises 14 residues. Trimming took 6 bases from V and 0 from J, leaving 11 bases between them. This CDR3 is CASSRGGYQETQYF. CDR3 sequence (DNA): TGTGCCAGCAGCCGCGGAGGGTACCAAGAGACCCAGTACTTC.